The 24 T cell receptor beta chains below come from one sample, sequenced in a study of blood T cell repertoires in COVID-19 (dated by TCRdb to the early 2020s). Libraries were built with the immunoSEQ multiplex PCR assay. TCRdb stores this immuneACCESS table with in-frame sequences only. Part of the clones is absent; in the studies checked, under half of the shortfall reflects unresolved V genes, and no reason is known for the rest. The sample contains about 160,000 clones, approximately 86% of them found a single time. The ten largest make up around 3.5% of the sample. Sequenced sample: peripheral blood. Receptors originate from a man between 65 and 80 years old with acute or convalescent COVID-19.

This clone has a handful of counts. The genes are TRBV5-1 and TRBJ2-1; maybe TRBD2 (5 bases). The V end lost 3 bases, the J end lost 3 bases, and 7 bases lay between the germline ends. The germline V gene encodes CDR1 SGHRS and CDR2 YFSETQ. The length of the CDR3 is 13 residues. In nucleotides, the CDR3 is TGCGCCAGCAGCTCCCGGGACTACAATGAGCAGTTCTTC. It yields the protein CASSSRDYNEQFF.

This chain uses TRBV28 with TRBJ2-1; possibly TRBD1 for D (6 bases). This CDR3 region has 14 residues. Looked up from germline, CDR1 is MDHEN and CDR2 is SYDVKM. Deletions cut 3 bases from V and 2 bases from J, with 8 bases between. As DNA, the CDR3 is TGTGCCAGCAGTTTGAGACAGGCCTACAATGAGCAGTTCTTC. Amino acid sequence: CASSLRQAYNEQFF.

The V and J genes are TRBV3-1 (or the pseudogene TRBV3-2) and TRBJ2-7, with D perhaps TRBD2 (5 bases). This CDR3 has 14 residues. Trimming stripped 0 bases from V and 3 bases from J, with 9 bases between. The germline gives CDR1 LGHDT, CDR2 YNNKEL (reference sequence). The CDR3 DNA sequence: TGTGCCAGCAGCCAAGAACTAGTTAACTACGAGCAGTACTTC. This encodes CASSQELVNYEQYF.

The gene calls are TRBV19 and TRBJ1-3; D gene unclear. CDR1 is LNHDA, CDR2 SQIVND, per germline (reference sequence). The CDR3 is made up of 15 amino acids. The V end lost 6 bases, the J end lost 0 bases, and 12 bases lay between the germline ends. In DNA, the CDR3 is TGTGCCAGTAGACCTGAAGCGAGCTCTGGAAACACCATATATTTT. It translates to CASRPEASSGNTIYF.

J is TRBJ2-6 and V is TRBV5-6; D is undetermined. V lost 4 bases, J lost 0 bases, and 8 bases lay in between. This CDR3 is 15 amino acids long. The V gene's germline CDR1 is SGHDT and CDR2 YYEEEE. CDR3 residues: CASSTTHSGANVLTF. The CDR3 nucleotides read TGTGCCAGCAGCACGACTCACTCTGGGGCCAACGTCCTGACTTTC.

The chain couples TRBV4-3 to TRBJ1-2; D gene ambiguous. There are 15 residues in the CDR3. CDR1 LGHNA and CDR2 YSLEER come from the germline V gene. V shed 6 bases and J shed 4 bases, with 18 bases lying between them. For the CDR3, the DNA is TGCGCCAGCAGAGAACAAACCCTTCCCCTCTATGGCTACACCTTC. This translates into CASREQTLPLYGYTF.

The chain carries TRBV7-3 and TRBJ2-3, with D possibly being TRBD1 (6 bases). CDR1 SGHTA and CDR2 FQGTGA come from the germline V gene. This CDR3 has 16 residues. The ends were cut back, 5 bases at V and 1 base at J, with 16 bases in the middle. The CDR3 DNA follows: TGTGCCAGCAGCCCGGGCCCAGGGGTTGGCACAGATACGCAGTATTTT. It translates to CASSPGPGVGTDTQYF.

This chain uses TRBV6-5 with TRBJ1-5; a possible D gene is TRBD1 (5 bases). CDR1 and CDR2 (germline): MNHEY, SVGAGI. CDR3 length: 14 residues. V was pared by 5 bases and J by 8 bases, with 16 bases between. DNA of the CDR3: TGTGCCAGCAGTCCGCGGGGGGTTATCAAGCCCCAGCATTTT. Amino acid sequence: CASSPRGVIKPQHF.

The chain recombines TRBV28 with TRBJ1-5; D is perhaps TRBD1 (5 bases). Germline assignment: CDR1 MDHEN and CDR2 SYDVKM. The V gene lost 4 bases and the J gene lost 4 bases, with 23 bases spanning the gap. The CDR3 spans 18 residues. CDR3: CASSSPAQLGHSNQPQHF. The CDR3 nucleotides are TGTGCCAGCAGTTCCCCCGCGCAGTTGGGGCACTCGAATCAGCCCCAGCATTTT.

The chain couples TRBV7-3 to TRBJ2-6, with 7 bases fitting TRBD1. The CDR3 extends over 17 amino acids. The germline gives CDR1 SGHTA, CDR2 FQGTGA. Trimming at V came to 5 bases and at J to 0 bases, leaving 7 bases not matched to a gene. CDR3 sequence: CASSPHGQASGANVLTF. The CDR3 nucleotides are TGTGCCAGCAGCCCCCACGGACAGGCCTCTGGGGCCAACGTCCTGACTTTC.

With respect to this clone: The final CDR3 position lacks the conserved phenylalanine or tryptophan, pointing to a likely read error. No DNA is shown, since the ends of the CDR3 on it are uncertain; the CDR3 is the one TCRdb lists. The chain has TRBV11-2 and TRBJ1-1. CDR1 is SGHAT and CDR2 is FQNNGV in the germline V gene. The CDR3 has 12 amino acids, counting both end residues. This CDR3 reads CASSLAEAPEPP.

This clone has more than one count but fewer than ten. Here the CDR3 reads CASSALGQGNQPQHF. As DNA, the CDR3 is TGTGCCAGCAGTGCCTTGGGACAGGGTAATCAGCCCCAGCATTTT. V is TRBV28 and J is TRBJ1-5, with TRBD1 identical over 9 bases. Per the germline V gene, CDR1 is MDHEN and CDR2 is SYDVKM. This CDR3 has 15 amino acids. The V gene end was trimmed by 5 bases and the J gene end by 4 bases; junction bases not matched to a gene: 6.

This clone showed up just once. The genes are TRBV27 and TRBJ2-5; perhaps TRBD1 as D (6 bases). The germline CDR1 and CDR2 sequences are MNHEY and SMNVEV (reference sequence). Trimming shortened V by 0 bases and J by 2 bases, and 16 bases separated the two germline ends. CDR3 length: 17 residues. The CDR3 DNA reads as TGTGCCAGCAGTTTATCGGGCAGGGGTCCAATACAAGAGACCCAGTACTTC. Protein: CASSLSGRGPIQETQYF.

The chain links TRBV11-2 to TRBJ2-2, with TRBD1 matching over 8 bases. This CDR3 has 16 amino acids. The germline gives CDR1 SGHAT, CDR2 FQNNGV. Unmatched junction bases numbered 12, after V lost 7 bases and J lost 5 bases. CDR3 nucleotides: TGTGCCAGCAAACGAGGACAGGGAGGACAAACCGGGGAGCTGTTTTTT. This translates into CASKRGQGGQTGELFF.

This clone was seen just once. V usage is TRBV10-3 and J usage is TRBJ2-7; D may be TRBD1 (5 bases). CDR1 ENHRY and CDR2 SYGVKD come from the germline V gene. The CDR3 length is 15 residues. With 8 bases removed from V and 2 bases from J, the gap between germline ends came to 19 bases. In DNA form, the CDR3 reads TGTGCCATCGGGGATTTGGGGCAAGGCACCTACGAGCAGTACTTC. It is translated as CAIGDLGQGTYEQYF.

The chain links TRBV7-2 to TRBJ2-3, with 8 positions matching TRBD1. Trimming took 2 bases from V and 3 from J; bases not matched to a gene: 7. The CDR3 covers 16 residues. In germline, CDR1 is SGHTA, CDR2 FQGNSA. DNA of the CDR3: TGTGCCAGCAGCTTATTTCGGACAGGGAGGACAGATACGCAGTATTTT. Encoded protein: CASSLFRTGRTDTQYF. Looking up the rest from reference TRBV7-2 and TRBJ2-3 gives the full variable domain: GAGVSQSPSNKVTEKGKDVELRCDPISGHTALYWYRQSLGQGLEFLIYFQGNSAPDKSGLPSDRFSAERTGGSVSTLTIQRTQQEDSAVYLCASSLFRTGRTDTQYFGPGTRLTVL.

The chain is built from TRBV5-1 and TRBJ2-1, with 9 bases lining up with TRBD2. Germline trimming cut 4 bases from V and 4 bases from J; bases unmatched to any gene: 6. Germline lookup yields CDR1 SGHRS and CDR2 YFSETQ. CDR3 length: 15 amino acids. The CDR3 reads CASSPGLASYNEQFF. The CDR3 DNA is TGCGCCAGCAGCCCTGGACTAGCGAGTTACAATGAGCAGTTCTTC. Full variable domain (remainder filled in from reference TRBV5-1 and TRBJ2-1): KAGVTQTPRYLIKTRGQQVTLSCSPISGHRSVSWYQQTPGQGLQFLFEYFSETQRNKGNFPGRFSGRQFSNSRSEMNVSTLELGDSALYLCASSPGLASYNEQFFGPGTRLTVL.

The V call is TRBV11-3, the J call TRBJ2-2, with TRBD2 as a possible D gene (5 bases). Trimming pared 1 base from V and 0 bases from J, leaving 15 bases between. CDR1 SGHNT and CDR2 YENEEA come from the germline V gene. This CDR3 is 18 amino acids long. In DNA, the CDR3 is TGTGCCAGCAGCTTAGGAGGCGGTAGAGGGACGAACACCGGGGAGCTGTTTTTT. It is translated as CASSLGGGRGTNTGELFF.

A remark on this clone: The same CDR3 is also encoded by other DNA sequences in this sample. This rearrangement joins TRBV4-1 to TRBJ2-7; 9 positions match TRBD1. The CDR3 is 14 residues long. The V segment lost 3 bases and the J segment 6 bases; nucleotides outside the gene matches: 6. CDR1 MGHRA and CDR2 YSYEKL come from the germline V gene. The CDR3 DNA is TGCGCCAGCAGCCATCCCGGACAGGGGTTCGAGCAGTACTTC. This gives the protein CASSHPGQGFEQYF.

The genes are TRBV7-3 and TRBJ2-3; 8 bases match TRBD1. CDR3 length: 14 residues. Trimming took 3 bases from V and 4 from J; bases not matched to a gene: 3. Germline lookup yields CDR1 SGHTA and CDR2 FQGTGA. The CDR3 reads CASSLDRAADTQYF. CDR3 in DNA: TGTGCCAGCAGCTTGGACAGGGCTGCAGATACGCAGTATTTT.

The chain uses TRBV5-1 and TRBJ2-7, with 15 bases matching TRBD2. The ends lost 4 bases at V and 1 base at J; junction bases unmatched: 6. Germline V gives CDR1 SGHRS, CDR2 YFSETQ. The length of the CDR3 is 17 residues. The CDR3 loop reads CASSHGTSGRLSYEQYF. DNA for the CDR3: TGCGCCAGCAGCCATGGGACTAGCGGGAGGTTGTCCTACGAGCAGTACTTC.

This clone came up once. This chain connects TRBV27 to TRBJ2-1; TRBD2 matches 8 bases. Germline values: CDR1 MNHEY, CDR2 SMNVEV (reference sequence). With 6 bases clipped from V and 7 bases from J, the junction kept 8 bases outside the gene matches. This CDR3 spans 14 amino acids. CDR3 residues: CASSGSGTGNEQFF. CDR3 DNA: TGTGCCAGCAGCGGTAGCGGGACGGGTAATGAGCAGTTCTTC.

This clone occurred a few times. The chain is built from TRBV3-1 (or the pseudogene TRBV3-2) and TRBJ2-2, with D uncertain. Germline values: CDR1 LGHDT, CDR2 YNNKEL (reference sequence). CDR3 length equals 12 residues. The V gene lost 4 bases and the J gene lost 7 bases, with 7 bases spanning the gap. CDR3 nucleotide sequence: TGTGCCAGCAGCCTAGACCACGGGGAGCTGTTTTTT. Protein sequence: CASSLDHGELFF.

The chain joins TRBV18 to TRBJ1-2; 9 positions match TRBD1. This CDR3 has 13 residues. V gave up 4 bases and J gave up 8 bases; unmatched junction bases: 5. The V gene's germline CDR1 is KGHSH and CDR2 LQKENI. CDR3 amino acids: CASSLDRGDGYTF. The CDR3 DNA reads TGTGCCAGCTCACTGGACAGGGGTGACGGCTACACCTTC.